A selection of T cell receptor beta chains follows, all from one sample in a study of beta chain features in type 1 diabetes. This table comes from immunoSEQ multiplex PCR, and its TCRdb copy is limited to in-frame clones, with some not included. Found here are about 150,000 clones, approximately 12% of them singletons; the top ten hold approximately 2%. The sample consisted of central memory CD4+ T cells from blood. These receptors were taken from a man between 18 and 35 years old in good health. Each CDR3 is given with its conserved first and last residue. D genes are given only for firm matches. Clone size appears in some rows only: once, few, many, or a class for an expanded clone.

j_call	v_call	clone_size	d_call	cdr3_aa	cdr3_nt
TRBJ2-2	TRBV28	-	-	CASSFRGLANTGELFF	TGTGCCAGCAGTTTTAGGGGACTTGCAAACACCGGGGAGCTGTTTTTT
TRBJ2-7	TRBV5-1	-	TRBD1	CASSFNRGGYEQYF	TGCGCCAGCAGCTTTAACAGGGGTGGCTACGAGCAGTACTTC
TRBJ1-1	TRBV18	-	-	CASSPRRTVTMNTEAFF	TGTGCCAGCTCACCACGAAGGACAGTTACTATGAACACTGAAGCTTTCTTT
TRBJ1-1	TRBV18	many	-	CASSPSLGGDTEAFF	TGTGCCAGCTCACCATCGCTCGGGGGTGACACTGAAGCTTTCTTT
TRBJ1-6	TRBV15	few	-	CATSRDPGTNSPLHF	TGTGCCACCAGCAGAGATCCCGGGACGAATTCACCCCTCCACTTT
TRBJ2-1	TRBV15	many	-	CATSSDGLTRKGQFF	TGTGCCACCAGCAGCGACGGATTAACACGTAAAGGGCAGTTCTTC
TRBJ2-5	TRBV29-1	few	-	CSAREKETQYF	TGCAGCGCCAGGGAAAAAGAGACCCAGTACTTC
TRBJ1-1	TRBV29-1	-	-	CSVVTGTEAFF	TGCAGCGTTGTAACAGGGACTGAAGCTTTCTTT
TRBJ2-1	TRBV28	few	-	CASSLPPSSYNEQFF	TGTGCCAGCAGTTTGCCTCCGAGCTCCTACAATGAGCAGTTCTTC
TRBJ1-3	TRBV9	few	-	CASSVDMVSGNTIYF	TGTGCCAGCAGCGTAGACATGGTCTCTGGAAACACCATATATTTT
TRBJ2-5	TRBV7-2	-	-	CASSLDLGSETQYF	TGTGCCAGCAGCTTAGACTTGGGTTCGGAGACCCAGTACTTC
TRBJ1-1	TRBV28	few	TRBD1	CASSLGIQGRAEAFF	TGTGCCAGCAGTTTGGGGATACAGGGGCGGGCTGAAGCTTTCTTT
TRBJ2-5	TRBV28	few	-	CASSSRTTQETQYF	TGTGCCAGCAGTTCCCGGACTACCCAAGAGACCCAGTACTTC
TRBJ1-1	TRBV5-1	-	-	CASSLSAGPEITEAFF	TGCGCCAGCAGCTTGTCGGCAGGGCCAGAAATAACTGAAGCTTTCTTT
TRBJ2-3	TRBV5-1	-	TRBD1	CASSSGQAGTMDTQYF	TGCGCCAGCAGCTCCGGACAGGCCGGCACTATGGATACGCAGTATTTT
TRBJ2-7	TRBV9	few	TRBD1	CASSVAPGQGYEQYF	TGTGCCAGCAGCGTAGCACCGGGACAGGGCTACGAGCAGTACTTC
TRBJ1-5	TRBV15	few	-	CATSRVLNQPQHF	TGTGCCACCAGCAGAGTACTGAATCAGCCCCAGCATTTT
TRBJ1-2	TRBV7-2	-	-	CASSDLGLTYGYTF	TGTGCCAGCAGCGACTTGGGGCTAACCTATGGCTACACCTTC
TRBJ2-7	TRBV7-2	-	TRBD2	CASSLDGGRFHEQYF	TGTGCCAGCAGCTTAGACGGCGGGAGATTCCACGAGCAGTACTTC
TRBJ1-6	TRBV7-2	few	TRBD1	CASSPRQGNSPLHF	TGTGCCAGCAGCCCCCGACAGGGAAATTCACCCCTCCACTTT
TRBJ1-6	TRBV19	-	-	CAASGMSSYNSPLHF	TGTGCCGCGTCCGGGATGAGCTCCTATAATTCACCCCTCCACTTT
TRBJ1-2	TRBV4-3	-	-	CASSQDTRVYGYTF	TGCGCCAGCAGCCAAGATACCCGGGTCTATGGCTACACCTTC
TRBJ1-1	TRBV30	-	-	CAWADREAFF	TGTGCCTGGGCTGACAGGGAAGCTTTCTTT
TRBJ2-3	TRBV28	few	TRBD2	CATVGLAESTDTQYF	TGTGCCACCGTGGGACTAGCGGAGAGCACAGATACGCAGTATTTT
TRBJ2-1	TRBV25-1	-	TRBD1	CASSADRVRNEQFF	TGTGCCAGCAGTGCGGACAGGGTGCGTAATGAGCAGTTCTTC
TRBJ2-3	TRBV9	few	-	CASSETRWGTDTQYF	TGTGCCAGCAGCGAAACTAGGTGGGGAACAGATACGCAGTATTTT
TRBJ1-1	TRBV28	few	-	CASRTLTGINTEAFF	TGTGCCAGCCGAACTCTCACAGGAATCAACACTGAAGCTTTCTTT
TRBJ1-3	TRBV7-2	-	TRBD1	CASSLRDSGNTIYF	TGTGCCAGCAGCTTACGGGACAGTGGAAACACCATATATTTT
TRBJ2-1	TRBV7-2	few	-	CASSLGDEQFF	TGTGCCAGCAGCTTAGGGGATGAGCAGTTCTTC
TRBJ2-7	TRBV10-3	many	TRBD1	CAISPGQGETRYEQYF	TGTGCCATCAGTCCGGGACAGGGTGAAACTCGCTACGAGCAGTACTTC
TRBJ2-5	TRBV7-2	-	-	CASSLASSVETQYF	TGTGCCAGCAGCTTAGCCTCCAGCGTGGAGACCCAGTACTTC
TRBJ2-1	TRBV28	-	TRBD2	CASPPRPGTSGSWGDNEQFF	TGTGCCAGCCCCCCCCGGCCCGGGACTAGCGGGAGTTGGGGGGACAATGAGCAGTTCTTC
TRBJ2-5	TRBV7-3	few	-	CASSAGRQETQYF	TGTGCCAGCAGCGCGGGACGGCAAGAGACCCAGTACTTC
TRBJ2-5	TRBV7-2	many	-	CASSSGPLHQETQYF	TGTGCCAGCAGCTCGGGACCCCTCCACCAAGAGACCCAGTACTTC
TRBJ1-2	TRBV4-1	-	-	CASSQPPRGGNYGYTF	TGCGCCAGCAGCCAACCGCCGAGGGGGGGCAATTATGGCTACACCTTC
TRBJ2-5	TRBV28	-	-	CASTLGGGQETQYF	TGTGCCAGCACCTTAGGAGGAGGACAAGAGACCCAGTACTTC
TRBJ2-3	TRBV7-2	many	-	CASSYGTLPGDTQYF	TGTGCCAGCAGCTACGGGACTCTCCCTGGGGATACGCAGTATTTT
TRBJ2-1	TRBV5-1	-	-	CASSLEGQGIDEQFF	TGCGCCAGCAGCTTGGAAGGTCAGGGTATAGATGAGCAGTTCTTC
TRBJ2-6	TRBV18	-	TRBD1	CASSTRGHGANVLTF	TGTGCCAGCTCAACCAGGGGGCACGGGGCCAACGTCCTGACTTTC
TRBJ1-4	TRBV5-4	-	TRBD1	CASSAAGTGDEKLFF	TGTGCCAGCAGCGCGGCCGGGACAGGGGATGAAAAACTGTTTTTT
TRBJ1-4	TRBV4-1	few	TRBD1	CASSQGDRRNEKLFF	TGCGCCAGCAGCCAAGGGGACAGGAGAAATGAAAAACTGTTTTTT
TRBJ2-1	TRBV4-2	-	TRBD2	CASAKSGGAYNEQFF	TGTGCCAGCGCAAAGAGCGGGGGGGCCTACAATGAGCAGTTCTTC
TRBJ2-2	TRBV29-1	-	-	CSVQPVGLTGELFF	TGCAGCGTGCAACCTGTAGGACTCACCGGGGAGCTGTTTTTT